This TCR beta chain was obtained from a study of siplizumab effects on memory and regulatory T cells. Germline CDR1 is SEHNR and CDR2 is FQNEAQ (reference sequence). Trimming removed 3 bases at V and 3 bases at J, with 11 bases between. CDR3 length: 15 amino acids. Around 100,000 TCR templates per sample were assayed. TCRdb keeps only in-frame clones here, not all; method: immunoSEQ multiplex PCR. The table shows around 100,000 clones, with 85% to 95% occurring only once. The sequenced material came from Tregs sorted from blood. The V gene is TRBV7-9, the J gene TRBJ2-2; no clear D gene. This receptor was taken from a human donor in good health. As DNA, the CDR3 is TGTGCCAGCAGCTTTAGCTGGGCGGACACCGGGGAGCTGTTTTTT. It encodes CASSFSWADTGELFF.